These T cell receptor beta chains were read from a single sample in a study of cytomegalovirus exposure and HLA in healthy donors. Measured with immunoSEQ multiplex PCR; TCRdb has only the in-frame clones, and not every one. The table includes roughly 130,000 clones, 82% detected once. Sequencing was done on a sample of PBMCs. These receptor sequences come from a boy between 2 and 15 years old in good health and CMV-seronegative. The CDR3 runs from the conserved cysteine through the conserved F or W.

v_gene: TRBV21-1
j_gene: TRBJ1-5
CDR3aa: CAGPTTGRDNQPQHF

v_gene: TRBV27
j_gene: .
CDR3aa: CASSGTGGYEQYF

v_gene: TRBV7-3
j_gene: TRBJ2-1
CDR3aa: CASSSSGTGGRSYNEQFF

v_gene: TRBV6-5
j_gene: TRBJ1-2
CDR3aa: CASSWNRGDGYTF

v_gene: TRBV9
j_gene: TRBJ1-4
CDR3aa: CASSVATEGAGNEKLFF

v_gene: TRBV6-6
j_gene: TRBJ1-1
CDR3aa: CASSEGLNTEAFF

v_gene: TRBV6-5
j_gene: TRBJ1-1
CDR3aa: CASSLTALQGEAFF

v_gene: TRBV11-2
j_gene: TRBJ2-4
CDR3aa: CASSSGVGGSDKNIQYF

v_gene: TRBV19
j_gene: TRBJ2-3
CDR3aa: CASRTQGQGSTDTQYF

v_gene: TRBV29-1
j_gene: TRBJ2-1
CDR3aa: CSVRGTHSNEQFF

v_gene: TRBV6-6
j_gene: TRBJ1-4
CDR3aa: CASSYPRGGNEKLFF

v_gene: TRBV4-3
j_gene: TRBJ2-1
CDR3aa: CASSQVGGGRYNEQFF

v_gene: TRBV6-5
j_gene: TRBJ2-3
CDR3aa: CASSSVGSGYDTQYF

v_gene: TRBV5-4
j_gene: TRBJ2-5
CDR3aa: CASSLGAGGFSETQYF

v_gene: TRBV30
j_gene: TRBJ1-2
CDR3aa: CAWSWQDNYGYTF

v_gene: TRBV7-3
j_gene: TRBJ2-1
CDR3aa: CASSPSRESIYNEQFF

v_gene: TRBV2
j_gene: TRBJ1-5
CDR3aa: CASKGANNQPQHF

v_gene: TRBV4-3
j_gene: TRBJ1-6
CDR3aa: CASSQGTGQNNSPLHF

v_gene: TRBV30
j_gene: TRBJ2-5
CDR3aa: CAWSDRDTPWGIEETQYF

v_gene: TRBV15
j_gene: TRBJ1-1
CDR3aa: CATKPRAALFEAFF

v_gene: TRBV6-5
j_gene: TRBJ2-5
CDR3aa: CASSRDAAWEAQYF

v_gene: TRBV4-1
j_gene: TRBJ2-7
CDR3aa: CASSPTAGVYEQYF

v_gene: TRBV4-2
j_gene: TRBJ2-1
CDR3aa: CASSPSGGSYNEQFF

v_gene: TRBV15
j_gene: TRBJ1-4
CDR3aa: CATSTDLVATNEKLFF

v_gene: TRBV14
j_gene: TRBJ2-1
CDR3aa: CASSNRGTSGRTSYNEQFF

v_gene: TRBV19
j_gene: TRBJ1-1
CDR3aa: CASSIGQTVQITEAFF

v_gene: TRBV4-3
j_gene: TRBJ2-3
CDR3aa: CASSSGTSGHTDTQYF

v_gene: TRBV7-9
j_gene: TRBJ2-3
CDR3aa: CASSSGLAESTDTQYF

v_gene: TRBV27
j_gene: TRBJ2-3
CDR3aa: CASRTRGLNTDTQYF

v_gene: TRBV9
j_gene: TRBJ2-3
CDR3aa: CASSPPSRTDTQYF

v_gene: TRBV19
j_gene: TRBJ2-1
CDR3aa: CASSIGVSHYNEQFF